Presented here are 4 T cell receptor beta chains from one specimen sequenced in a study of vaccination and CD4 T cells after COVID-19. Sequenced with the Oncomine TCR Beta short-read assay was DNA taken from cultured CD4+ T cells. TCRdb re-called the PCR reads with MiXCR, one entry per CDR3 protein. There are approximately 5,000 distinct CDR3 sequences in the sample; around 30% occur only once, and around a fifth lies in the top ten. Treatment: approximately 11-day PBMC culture with coronavirus spike peptide pools or control peptides (ViraFEST assay). Antigens of these TCRs are unknown. Sequencing used CD4+ T cells from blood, cultured in vitro, obtained after SARS-CoV-2 vaccination. All receptors come from a human donor who had recovered from COVID-19.

The genes are TRBV7-8 and TRBJ1-1, with a possible D match to TRBD1 (6 bases). The CDR3 length is 14 residues. CDR1 is SGHVS and CDR2 is FQNEAQ in the germline V gene. Trimming left V 0 bases short and J 4 bases short, with 9 bases between. The CDR3 region is CASSLARGSTEAFF. Written as DNA, the CDR3 is TGTGCCAGCAGCTTAGCAAGGGGGAGCACTGAAGCTTTCTTT.

The rearrangement uses TRBV20-1 and TRBJ1-2; 10 positions agree with TRBD1. The CDR3 spans 12 residues. With 6 bases clipped from V and 4 bases from J, the junction kept 2 bases outside the gene matches. Germline assignment: CDR1 DFQATT and CDR2 SNEGSKA (reference sequence). In nucleotides, the CDR3 is TGCAGTGCACGGACAGGGGGCTATGGCTACACCTTC. Translated: CSARTGGYGYTF.

This clonotype was seen a few times. The chain carries TRBV7-8 and TRBJ1-1; no clear D. Trimming removed 1 base at V and 0 bases at J, with 12 bases between. CDR3 length equals 16 residues. The germline CDR1 and CDR2 sequences are SGHVS and FQNEAQ. The chain's CDR3 is CASSLGWGLMNTEAFF. DNA for the CDR3: TGTGCCAGCAGCTTAGGGTGGGGTTTAATGAACACTGAAGCTTTCTTT.

The chain combines TRBV6-2 or TRBV6-3 with TRBJ2-6; D is undetermined. This CDR3 is built from 15 residues. Per the germline V gene, CDR1 is MNHEY and CDR2 is SVGEGT. V shed 5 bases and J shed 2 bases, with 10 bases lying between them. This CDR3 is CASSTVRTGANVLTF. The CDR3 nucleotides read TGTGCCAGCAGTACCGTCAGAACTGGGGCCAACGTCCTGACTTTC.